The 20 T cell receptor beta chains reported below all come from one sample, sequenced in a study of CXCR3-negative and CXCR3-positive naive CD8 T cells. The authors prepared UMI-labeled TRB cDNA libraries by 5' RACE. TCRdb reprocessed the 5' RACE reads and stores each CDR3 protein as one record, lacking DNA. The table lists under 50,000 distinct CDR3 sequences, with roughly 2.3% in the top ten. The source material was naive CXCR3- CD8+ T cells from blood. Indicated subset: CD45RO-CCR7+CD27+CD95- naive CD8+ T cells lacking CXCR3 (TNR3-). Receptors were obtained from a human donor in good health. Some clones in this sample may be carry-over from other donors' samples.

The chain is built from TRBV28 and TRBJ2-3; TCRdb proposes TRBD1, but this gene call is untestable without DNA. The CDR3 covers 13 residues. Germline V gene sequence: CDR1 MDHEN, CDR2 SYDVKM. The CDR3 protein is CASSFIRADTQYF.

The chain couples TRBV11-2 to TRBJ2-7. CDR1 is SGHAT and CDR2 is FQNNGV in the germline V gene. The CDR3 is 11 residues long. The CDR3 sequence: CASSLNDEQYF. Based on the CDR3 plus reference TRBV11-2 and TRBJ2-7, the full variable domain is EAGVAQSPRYKIIEKRQSVAFWCNPISGHATLYWYQQILGQGPKLLIQFQNNGVVDDSQLPKDRFSAERLKGVDSTLKIQPAKLEDSAVYLCASSLNDEQYFGPGTRLTVT.

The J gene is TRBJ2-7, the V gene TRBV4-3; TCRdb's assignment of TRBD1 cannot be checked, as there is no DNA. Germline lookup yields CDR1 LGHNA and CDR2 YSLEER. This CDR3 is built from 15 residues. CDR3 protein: CASSQGQGYSYEQYF.

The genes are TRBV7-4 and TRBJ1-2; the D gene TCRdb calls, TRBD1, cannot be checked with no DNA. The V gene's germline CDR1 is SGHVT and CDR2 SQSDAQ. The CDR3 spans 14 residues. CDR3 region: CASSNGDLLYGYTF.

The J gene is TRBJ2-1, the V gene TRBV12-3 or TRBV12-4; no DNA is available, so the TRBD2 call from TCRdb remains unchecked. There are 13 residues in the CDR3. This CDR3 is CASSFGRNNEQFF.

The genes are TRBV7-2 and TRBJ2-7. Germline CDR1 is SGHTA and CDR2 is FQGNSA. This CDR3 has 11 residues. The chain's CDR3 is CASSIVHEQYF.

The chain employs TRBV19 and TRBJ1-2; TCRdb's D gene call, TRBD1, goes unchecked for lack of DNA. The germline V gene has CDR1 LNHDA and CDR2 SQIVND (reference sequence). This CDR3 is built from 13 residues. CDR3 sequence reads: CASSSEGFYGYTF.

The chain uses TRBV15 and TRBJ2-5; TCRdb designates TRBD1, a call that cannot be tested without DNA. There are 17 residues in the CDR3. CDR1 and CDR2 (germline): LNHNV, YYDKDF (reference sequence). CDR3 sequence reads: CATSRDEGVSGEETRYF. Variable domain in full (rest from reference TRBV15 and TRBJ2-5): DAMVIQNPRYQVTQFGKPVTLSCSQTLNHNVMYWYQQKSSQAPKLLFHYYDKDFNNEADTPDNFQSRRPNTSFCFLDIRSPGLGDTAMYLCATSRDEGVSGEETRYFGPGTRLLVL.

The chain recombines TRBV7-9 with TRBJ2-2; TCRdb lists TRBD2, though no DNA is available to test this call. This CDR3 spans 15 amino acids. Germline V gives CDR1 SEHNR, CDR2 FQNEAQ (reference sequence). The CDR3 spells CASSLGGDLTGELFF. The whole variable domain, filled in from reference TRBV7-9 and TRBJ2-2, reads DTGVSQNPRHKITKRGQNVTFRCDPISEHNRLYWYRQTLGQGPEFLTYFQNEAQLEKSRLLSDRFSAERPKGSFSTLEIQRTEQGDSAMYLCASSLGGDLTGELFFGEGSRLTVL.

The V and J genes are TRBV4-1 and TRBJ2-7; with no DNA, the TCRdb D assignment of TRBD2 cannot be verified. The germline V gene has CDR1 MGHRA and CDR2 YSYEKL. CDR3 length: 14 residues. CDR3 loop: CASSPGTSMFEQYF.

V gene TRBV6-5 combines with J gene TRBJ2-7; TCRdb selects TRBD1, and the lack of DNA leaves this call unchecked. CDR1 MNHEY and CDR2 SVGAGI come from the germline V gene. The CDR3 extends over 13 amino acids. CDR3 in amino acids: CASGSPEGYEQYF.

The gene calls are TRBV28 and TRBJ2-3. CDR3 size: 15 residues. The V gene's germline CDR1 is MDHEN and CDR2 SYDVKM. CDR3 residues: CASSFSHLGTDTQYF.

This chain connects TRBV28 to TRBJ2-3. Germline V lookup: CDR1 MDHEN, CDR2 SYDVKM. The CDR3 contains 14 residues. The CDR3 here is CASSFGGDTDTQYF.

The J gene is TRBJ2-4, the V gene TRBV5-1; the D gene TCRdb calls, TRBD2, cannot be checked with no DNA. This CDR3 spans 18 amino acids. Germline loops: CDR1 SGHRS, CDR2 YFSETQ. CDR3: CASSLTSSGGTAKNIQYF.

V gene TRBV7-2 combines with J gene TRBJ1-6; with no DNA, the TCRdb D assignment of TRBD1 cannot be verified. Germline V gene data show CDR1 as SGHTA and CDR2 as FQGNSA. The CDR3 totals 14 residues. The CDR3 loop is CASSLEGGRSPLHF.

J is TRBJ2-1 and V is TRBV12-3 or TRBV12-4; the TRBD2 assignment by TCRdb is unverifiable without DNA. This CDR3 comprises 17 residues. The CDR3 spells CASSLTSGGPGYNEQFF.

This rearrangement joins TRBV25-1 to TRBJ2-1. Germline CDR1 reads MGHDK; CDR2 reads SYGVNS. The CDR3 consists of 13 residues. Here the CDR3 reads CASSESSANEQFF.

This CDR3 is CASAATTGTQYF. The rearrangement uses TRBV5-1 and TRBJ2-5. Germline V CDR1 and CDR2: SGHRS, YFSETQ. There are 12 residues in the CDR3.

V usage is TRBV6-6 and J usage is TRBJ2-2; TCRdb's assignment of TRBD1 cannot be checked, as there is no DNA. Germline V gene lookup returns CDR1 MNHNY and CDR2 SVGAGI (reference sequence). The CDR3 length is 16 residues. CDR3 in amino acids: CASSYMDRGITGELFF.

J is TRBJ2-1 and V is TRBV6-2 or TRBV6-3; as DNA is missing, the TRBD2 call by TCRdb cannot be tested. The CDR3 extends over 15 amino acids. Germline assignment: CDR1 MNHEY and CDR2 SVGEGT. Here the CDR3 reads CASSYEGSGYNEQFF.